Reported below is one T cell receptor (beta chain). Its antigen remains undetermined. No clone much larger than this one lies a single base away; base qualities are absent. The CDR3 runs 13 residues from the cysteine to the phenylalanine. The sequence is cut down to CDR3 DNA, 39 bases in frame from base 1. CDR1 and CDR2 were assigned from the germline V gene (reference sequence) as DFQATT and SNEGSKA. At the junction V is shortened by 6 bases and J by 5 bases, with 16 bases in between. This record comes from a study of T-cell memory formation after mild COVID-19 (dated by TCRdb to about 2021). Notes on the research overall: TCR sequence clusters from the two donors were found to be largely donor specific. In two donors, T-cell clones that expanded and contracted after mild COVID-19 were followed by sequencing TCRalpha and TCRbeta repertoires longitudinally. The cohort was made up of two young adult volunteers, one female and one male, who were previously healthy. General study outcomes and caveats: Whether the second-wave clones peaking on day 37 were SARS-CoV-2 specific was not confirmed. Some responding clones were detected in pre-infection memory, which suggested that pre-existing cross-reactive memory T cells had joined the SARS-CoV-2 response. Only a couple of mild cases were covered by the study, and larger cohorts that include severe cases with pre-infection samples were considered necessary. Contracting CD4+ clones were found mainly in CM and EM memory subsets, while CD8+ clones were enriched in EMRA. Balanced CD4/CD8 phenotypes were observed for clones contracting from day 15 to 85, whereas a bias towards CD4+ was observed for a second wave of clones expanding from day 15 to 37.

Ficoll-Paque density gradient centrifugation was used to isolate PBMCs. The instrument was an Illumina NovaSeq 6000. TCRalpha and TCRbeta cDNA libraries were constructed by 5'RACE with constant-segment primers, with sample barcodes and unique molecular identifiers being introduced. RNA was extracted from every sample with Trizol reagent. Library amplification was performed in two PCR steps, and a second sample barcode and Illumina TruSeq adapters were introduced in the second step. Sequencing of libraries was performed on an Illumina NovaSeq with 2 x 150 bp paired-end reads. Per the authors' processing: With migec v1.2.7, reads were demultiplexed and then collapsed into UMI-guided consensus sequences. With mixcr v2.1.11, UMI consensuses were aligned to TRA and TRB V and J templates and assembled into clonotypes. Clonotypes were classified as expanded or contracted when called significant by both edgeR and NoisET, with noise models trained on biological replicates. For edgeR calls, the thresholds were a false discovery rate-adjusted p below 0.01 and a log2 fold-change of 1. PCA with hierarchical clustering of max-normalized trajectories of the 1000 most abundant clonotypes was used as exploratory dynamics analysis. Each responding clone was given a CD4 or CD8 phenotype based on the CD4+ and CD8+ repertoires, which had been sequenced separately. TCRdb redid the processing of the public reads, applying fastp at Q25 and MiXCR, and retained in-frame beta chains. Here each entry gathers all rows of one CDR3 protein and keeps the most common genes and DNA. The V and J calls and clone size are TCRdb's, not the authors'. In this sample the table shows some 450,000 distinct CDR3 sequences, around 19% of which occur a single time. The top ten clonotypes cover more than 8% of the sample.

The sample consisted of PBMCs or a T cell subset sorted from them (not recorded which). The sequence is built from TRBV20-1 and TRBJ1-1; TRBD1 could be the D gene, as 6 bases match. This TCR was recovered from an adult woman who had mild COVID-19 (a few samples of this study predate the infection). The sample titles of this study are shuffled in the database, so cell type and time point are left out; the donor was told from shared clones. The CDR3 loop reads CSAPRGGWTEAFF. In nucleotide form, the sequence is TGCAGTGCCCCGAGAGGGGGTTGGACTGAAGCTTTCTTT.